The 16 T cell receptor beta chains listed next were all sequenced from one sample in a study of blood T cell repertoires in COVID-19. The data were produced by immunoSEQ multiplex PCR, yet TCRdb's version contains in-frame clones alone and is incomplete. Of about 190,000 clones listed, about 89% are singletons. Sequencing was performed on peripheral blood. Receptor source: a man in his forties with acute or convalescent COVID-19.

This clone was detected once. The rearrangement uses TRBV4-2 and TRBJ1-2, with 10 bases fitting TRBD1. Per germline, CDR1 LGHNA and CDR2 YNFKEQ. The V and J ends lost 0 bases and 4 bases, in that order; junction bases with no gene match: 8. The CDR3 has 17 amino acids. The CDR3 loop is CASSQDGTGAYFYGYTF. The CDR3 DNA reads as TGTGCCAGCAGCCAAGATGGGACAGGGGCGTACTTCTATGGCTACACCTTC.

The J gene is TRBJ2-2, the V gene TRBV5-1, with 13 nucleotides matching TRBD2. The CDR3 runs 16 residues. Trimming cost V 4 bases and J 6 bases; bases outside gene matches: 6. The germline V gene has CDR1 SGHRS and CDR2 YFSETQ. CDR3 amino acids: CASSLGLAGVPGELFF. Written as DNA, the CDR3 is TGCGCCAGCAGCCTAGGACTAGCGGGGGTCCCCGGGGAGCTGTTTTTT.

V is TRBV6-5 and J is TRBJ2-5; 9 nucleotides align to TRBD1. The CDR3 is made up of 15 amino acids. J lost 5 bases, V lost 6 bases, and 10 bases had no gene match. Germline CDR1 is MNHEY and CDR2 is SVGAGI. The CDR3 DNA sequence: TGTGCCAGCAGGCCCTACAGGGGGCTGGGGGAGACCCAGTACTTC. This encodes CASRPYRGLGETQYF.

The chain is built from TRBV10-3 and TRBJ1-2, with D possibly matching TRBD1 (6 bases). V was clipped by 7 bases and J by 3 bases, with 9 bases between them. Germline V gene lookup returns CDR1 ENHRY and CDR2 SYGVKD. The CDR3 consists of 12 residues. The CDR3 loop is CAITDRDYGYTF. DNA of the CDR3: TGTGCCATCACGGACAGAGACTATGGCTACACCTTC.

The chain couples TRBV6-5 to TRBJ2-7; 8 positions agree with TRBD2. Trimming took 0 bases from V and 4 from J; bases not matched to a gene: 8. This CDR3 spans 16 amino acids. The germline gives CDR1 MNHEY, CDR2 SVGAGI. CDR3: CASSYSGSGGRYEQYF. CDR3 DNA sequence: TGTGCCAGCAGTTACTCGGGCAGCGGGGGTAGGTACGAGCAGTACTTC.

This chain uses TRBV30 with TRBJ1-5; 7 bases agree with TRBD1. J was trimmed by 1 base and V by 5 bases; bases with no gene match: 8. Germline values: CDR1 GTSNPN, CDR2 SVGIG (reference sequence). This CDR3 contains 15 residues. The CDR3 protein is CAWDKTGWSNQPQHF. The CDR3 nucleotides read TGTGCCTGGGATAAGACAGGGTGGAGCAATCAGCCCCAGCATTTT.

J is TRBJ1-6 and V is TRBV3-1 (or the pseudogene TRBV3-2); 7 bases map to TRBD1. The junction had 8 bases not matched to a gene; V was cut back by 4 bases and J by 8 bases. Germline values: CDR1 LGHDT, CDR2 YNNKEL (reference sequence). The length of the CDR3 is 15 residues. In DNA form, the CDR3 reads TGTGCCAGCAGCCGGTACCGACAGGGTTATTCACCCCTCCACTTT. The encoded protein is CASSRYRQGYSPLHF.

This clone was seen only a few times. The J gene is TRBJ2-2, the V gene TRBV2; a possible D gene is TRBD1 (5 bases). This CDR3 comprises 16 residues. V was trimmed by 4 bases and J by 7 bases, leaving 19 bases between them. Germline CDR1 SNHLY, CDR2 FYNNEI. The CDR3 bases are TGTGCCAGCAGTGCGGCACGGCAGGGTAGAATCGGGGAGCTGTTTTTT. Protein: CASSAARQGRIGELFF. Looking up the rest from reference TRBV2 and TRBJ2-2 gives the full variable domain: EPEVTQTPSHQVTQMGQEVILRCVPISNHLYFYWYRQILGQKVEFLVSFYNNEISEKSEIFDDQFSVERPDGSNFTLKIRSTKLEDSAMYFCASSAARQGRIGELFFGEGSRLTVL.

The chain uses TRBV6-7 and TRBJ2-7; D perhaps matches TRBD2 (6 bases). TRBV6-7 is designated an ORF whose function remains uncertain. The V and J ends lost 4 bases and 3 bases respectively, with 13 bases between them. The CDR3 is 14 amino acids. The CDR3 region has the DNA TGTGCCAGCAGTTCTAACAAGGACTACTACGAGCAGTACTTC. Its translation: CASSSNKDYYEQYF.

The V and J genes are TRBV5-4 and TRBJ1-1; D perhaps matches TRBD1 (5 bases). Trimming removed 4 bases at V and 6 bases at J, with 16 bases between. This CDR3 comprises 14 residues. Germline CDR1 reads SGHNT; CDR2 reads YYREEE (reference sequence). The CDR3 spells CASSARTIRPEAFF. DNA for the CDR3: TGTGCCAGCAGCGCCCGGACAATTCGACCTGAAGCTTTCTTT. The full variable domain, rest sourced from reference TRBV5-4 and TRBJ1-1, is ETGVTQSPTHLIKTRGQQVTLRCSSQSGHNTVSWYQQALGQGPQFIFQYYREEENGRGNFPPRFSGLQFPNYSSELNVNALELDDSALYLCASSARTIRPEAFFGQGTRLTVV.

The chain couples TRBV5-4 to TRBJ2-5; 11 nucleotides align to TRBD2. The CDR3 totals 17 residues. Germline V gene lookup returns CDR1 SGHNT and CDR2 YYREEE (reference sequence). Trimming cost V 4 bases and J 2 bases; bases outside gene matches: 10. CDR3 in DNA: TGTGCCAGCAGCCGAGGACTAGCGGGCCGGGAACAAGAGACCCAGTACTTC. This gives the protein CASSRGLAGREQETQYF. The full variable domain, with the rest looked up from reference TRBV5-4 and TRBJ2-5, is ETGVTQSPTHLIKTRGQQVTLRCSSQSGHNTVSWYQQALGQGPQFIFQYYREEENGRGNFPPRFSGLQFPNYSSELNVNALELDDSALYLCASSRGLAGREQETQYFGPGTRLLVL.

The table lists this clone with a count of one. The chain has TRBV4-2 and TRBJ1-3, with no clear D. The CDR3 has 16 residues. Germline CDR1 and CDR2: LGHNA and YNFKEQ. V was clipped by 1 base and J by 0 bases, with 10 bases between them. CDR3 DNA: TGTGCCAGCAGCCAAGGGGCACCACGCTCTGGAAACACCATATATTTT. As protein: CASSQGAPRSGNTIYF.

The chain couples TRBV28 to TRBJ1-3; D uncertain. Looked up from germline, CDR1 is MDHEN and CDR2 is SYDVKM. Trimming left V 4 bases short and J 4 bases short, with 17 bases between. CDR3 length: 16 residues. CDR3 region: CASSYPTKSSGNTIYF. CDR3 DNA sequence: TGTGCCAGCAGTTACCCCACCAAGAGCTCCGGAAACACCATATATTTT.

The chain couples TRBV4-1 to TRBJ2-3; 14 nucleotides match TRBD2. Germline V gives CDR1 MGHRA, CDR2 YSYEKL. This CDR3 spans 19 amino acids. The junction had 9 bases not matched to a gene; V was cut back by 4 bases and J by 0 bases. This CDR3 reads CASSLLGLAGGPSTDTQYF. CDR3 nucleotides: TGCGCCAGCAGCCTCCTCGGACTAGCGGGGGGCCCTAGCACAGATACGCAGTATTTT.

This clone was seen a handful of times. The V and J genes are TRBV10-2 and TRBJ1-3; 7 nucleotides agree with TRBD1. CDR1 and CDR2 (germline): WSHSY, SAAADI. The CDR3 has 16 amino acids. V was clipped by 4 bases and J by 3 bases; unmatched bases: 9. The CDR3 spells CASSVAGGILGNTIYF. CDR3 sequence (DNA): TGCGCCAGCAGTGTTGCAGGGGGGATCCTTGGAAACACCATATATTTT.

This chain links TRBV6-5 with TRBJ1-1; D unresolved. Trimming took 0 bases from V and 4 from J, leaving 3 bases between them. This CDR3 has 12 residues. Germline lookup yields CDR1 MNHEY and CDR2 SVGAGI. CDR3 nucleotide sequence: TGTGCCAGCAGTTACTCCCTCACTGAAGCTTTCTTT. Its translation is CASSYSLTEAFF.